This TCR beta chain stems from a study of CD8+ T cells in alopecia areata. Overall study context: Treated patients swallowed 5 to 10 mg of oral tofacitinib twice daily.

Germline values: CDR1 MNHEY, CDR2 SMNVEV (reference sequence). V lost 2 bases, J lost 0 bases, and 5 bases lay in between. The CDR3 spans 13 residues. General study points: Lesional tissue from the scalp (especially in alopecia totalis/universalis) showed higher clonality than normal scalp.

Remarks on this clone: The antigen is unknown.

Investigators isolated RNA and reverse transcribed it into cDNA to act as the sequencing template. Profiling relied on immunoSEQ multiplex PCR, and the TCRdb table lists in-frame clones only, not all of them. This table holds approximately 54,000 clones, over 95% found once. The sequence came from a human donor with alopecia areata. This chain joins TRBV27 and TRBJ2-7, with D unclear. The input for sequencing was CD8+ T cells sorted from blood, taken at week 0. The CDR3 DNA follows: TGTGCCAGCAGTTTAAGGGCCTCCTACGAGCAGTACTTC. Amino acids: CASSLRASYEQYF.